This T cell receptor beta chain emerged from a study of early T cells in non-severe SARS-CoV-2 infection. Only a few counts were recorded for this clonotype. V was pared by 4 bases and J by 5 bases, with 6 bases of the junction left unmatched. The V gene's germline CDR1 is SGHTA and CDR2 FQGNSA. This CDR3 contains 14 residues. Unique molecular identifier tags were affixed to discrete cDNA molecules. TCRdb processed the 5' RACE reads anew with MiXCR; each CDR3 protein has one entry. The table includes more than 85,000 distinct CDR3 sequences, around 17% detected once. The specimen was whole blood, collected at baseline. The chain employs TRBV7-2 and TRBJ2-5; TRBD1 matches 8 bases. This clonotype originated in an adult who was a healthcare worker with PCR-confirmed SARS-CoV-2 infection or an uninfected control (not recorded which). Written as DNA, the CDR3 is TGTGCCAGCAGCTCGCACAGGGGGGAGGAGACCCAGTACTTC. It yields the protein CASSSHRGEETQYF.